This TCR beta chain was recovered during a study of blood T cell repertoires in COVID-19. At the level of the study: Whether acute or convalescent, the COVID-19 samples came from the United States, Italy and Spain. PBMCs, B-cell-depleted T cells, or T cells provided the cDNA or gDNA that made up the material.

Original processing methods: The authors estimated nucleated cell counts from reference gene primer amplification. The data were produced by immunoSEQ multiplex PCR, yet TCRdb's version contains in-frame clones alone and is incomplete. The DNA gave D and trimming, while V, J and clone size come from that table. The sample carries roughly 280,000 clones, around four fifths recorded once. Germline values: CDR1 SGHVS, CDR2 FQNEAQ. V was pared by 4 bases and J by 0 bases, with 4 bases of the junction left unmatched. The CDR3 runs 16 residues. This chain links TRBV7-8 with TRBJ2-2, with 8 bases lining up with TRBD1. This TCR was sampled from a man between 60 and 75 years old who had recovered from COVID-19. Sequenced material: peripheral blood. In DNA, the CDR3 is TGTGCCAGCAGCTCCTCGGACAGGGCGAACACCGGGGAGCTGTTTTTT. Amino acid sequence: CASSSSDRANTGELFF.